This T cell receptor beta chain was sequenced for a study of blood T cell repertoires in COVID-19. Study context: Both acute and convalescent COVID-19 samples were obtained from the United States, Italy and Spain. Sample material is recorded as cDNA or gDNA derived from T cells, B-cell-depleted T cells, or PBMCs.

V was pared by 1 base and J by 9 bases, with 15 bases of the junction left unmatched. Germline values: CDR1 MNHEY, CDR2 SMNVEV (reference sequence). The CDR3 runs to 20 residues. Per the original data handling: Nucleated cell number was recorded as an estimate derived from reference gene primer amplification. The repertoire was sequenced with immunoSEQ multiplex PCR; TCRdb's copy has only in-frame clones and lacks some. V and J calls and clone size are those listed in that table; D and trimming were worked out from the DNA. This sample carries 150,000 to 200,000 clones, around 88% of them seen once, and the ten largest clones take 3.5% to 5%.

The clonotype originates from a woman in her 30s with acute or convalescent COVID-19. This sequence joins TRBV27 and TRBJ2-2; 15 bases match TRBD2. The sample taken for sequencing was peripheral blood. CDR3 nucleotides: TGTGCCAGCAGTTTATTCCCGGGACTAGCGGGAGGTGGTGGTTCTCGGGAGCTGTTTTTT. This translates into CASSLFPGLAGGGGSRELFF.